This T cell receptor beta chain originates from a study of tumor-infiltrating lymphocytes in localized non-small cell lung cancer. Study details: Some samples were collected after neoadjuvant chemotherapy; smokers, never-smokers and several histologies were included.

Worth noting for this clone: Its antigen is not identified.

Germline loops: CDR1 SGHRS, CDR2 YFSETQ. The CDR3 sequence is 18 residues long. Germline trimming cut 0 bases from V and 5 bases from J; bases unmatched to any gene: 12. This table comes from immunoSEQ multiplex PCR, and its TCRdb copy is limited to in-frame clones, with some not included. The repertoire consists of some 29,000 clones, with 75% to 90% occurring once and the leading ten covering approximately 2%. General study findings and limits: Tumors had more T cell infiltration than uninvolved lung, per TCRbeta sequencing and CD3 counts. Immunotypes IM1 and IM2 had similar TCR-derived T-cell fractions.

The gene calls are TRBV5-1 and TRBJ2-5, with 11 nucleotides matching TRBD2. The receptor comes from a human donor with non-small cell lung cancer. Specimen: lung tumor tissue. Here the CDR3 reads CASSLEPGLAERGETQYF. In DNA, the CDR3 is TGCGCCAGCAGCTTGGAGCCGGGACTAGCGGAACGAGGGGAGACCCAGTACTTC.